The next 23 T cell receptor beta chains were all read from a single sample in a study of blood T cell repertoires in COVID-19. Repertoires were generated with immunoSEQ multiplex PCR, while TCRdb's copy carries only in-frame clones and drops some. The table lists nearly 30,000 clones, 80% of them singletons. Source material: peripheral blood. The receptors derive from a woman between 65 and 79 years old with acute or convalescent COVID-19.

This clone has only one observation. The chain links TRBV9 to TRBJ2-7; tentatively, D is TRBD2 (5 bases). V was clipped by 2 bases and J by 0 bases, with 9 bases between them. CDR1 and CDR2 (germline): SGDLS, YYNGEE. The CDR3 runs to 14 residues. CDR3 region: CASSVSGNSYEQYF. The CDR3 bases are TGTGCCAGCAGCGTGTCGGGGAACTCCTACGAGCAGTACTTC.

This clone showed up just once. The chain carries TRBV6-5 and TRBJ2-7, with 11 bases identical to TRBD2. CDR1 and CDR2 from the germline V gene are MNHEY and SVGAGI. After removal of 6 bases from V and 3 bases from J, the junction contained 7 bases not matched to a gene. The CDR3 contains 15 residues. The DNA for the CDR3 is TGTGCCAGCAGCCAACCCGGGACTAGCGGCTACGAGCAGTACTTC. Its protein is CASSQPGTSGYEQYF.

The genes are TRBV28 and TRBJ2-7, with 12 bases that match TRBD2. V shed 5 bases, J shed 4 bases, and the junction held 12 bases outside the gene matches. CDR1 is MDHEN and CDR2 is SYDVKM in the germline V gene. The CDR3 is made up of 17 amino acids. The CDR3 protein is CASSRPSGGGRGYEQYF. The CDR3 DNA reads as TGTGCCAGCAGTAGGCCTAGCGGGGGGGGCCGGGGGTACGAGCAGTACTTC.

CDR3 nucleotide sequence: TGTGCCAGCAGTTACGCGGGACAGGGGAGGGGTGAGCAGTTCTTC. It codes for CASSYAGQGRGEQFF. V gene TRBV6-5 combines with J gene TRBJ2-1; 10 bases match TRBD1. Germline lookup yields CDR1 MNHEY and CDR2 SVGAGI. CDR3 length equals 15 residues. Germline trimming cut 2 bases from V and 9 bases from J; bases unmatched to any gene: 7.

This clone was detected once. The rearrangement joins TRBV7-8 to TRBJ1-2; 7 bases are a match to TRBD1. Losses at the gene ends were 1 base for V and 4 bases for J; bases not matched to a gene: 3. CDR1 is SGHVS, CDR2 FQNEAQ, per germline. This CDR3 is built from 14 residues. The CDR3 nucleotides read TGTGCCAGCAGCTTAGTTGACAGGGCCTATGGCTACACCTTC. This gives the protein CASSLVDRAYGYTF.

This clone was seen once. This rearrangement joins TRBV19 to TRBJ1-1; 7 bases map to TRBD1. Trimming cost V 5 bases and J 1 base; bases outside gene matches: 1. This CDR3 contains 13 residues. Germline assignment: CDR1 LNHDA and CDR2 SQIVND (reference sequence). As DNA, the CDR3 is TGTGCCAGTAGTTGGGACAGGAACACTGAAGCTTTCTTT. Translation: CASSWDRNTEAFF.

The genes are TRBV9 and TRBJ1-1; a possible D gene is TRBD1 (6 bases). This CDR3 contains 14 residues. Trimming removed 0 bases at V and 5 bases at J, with 11 bases between. CDR1 is SGDLS and CDR2 is YYNGEE in the germline V gene. CDR3 sequence (DNA): TGTGCCAGCAGCGTAGACGGGGGGCGAACTGAAGCTTTCTTT. Translating it yields CASSVDGGRTEAFF.

CDR3 amino acids: CASSLGQGNTIYF. CDR3 DNA: TGTGCCAGCAGCCTGGGACAGGGAAACACCATATATTTT. V usage is TRBV3-1 (or the pseudogene TRBV3-2) and J usage is TRBJ1-3; 7 nucleotides match TRBD1. The CDR3 spans 13 residues. Germline V CDR1 and CDR2: LGHDT, YNNKEL (reference sequence). V lost 4 bases and J lost 4; bases outside the gene matches: 1.

The chain carries TRBV4-2 and TRBJ1-2, with TRBD1 identical over 10 bases. Looked up from germline, CDR1 is LGHNA and CDR2 is YNFKEQ. Germline trimming cut 1 base from V and 5 bases from J; bases unmatched to any gene: 7. The CDR3 covers 16 residues. CDR3: CASSQGVGQGGYGYTF. DNA for the CDR3: TGTGCCAGCAGCCAAGGGGTCGGACAGGGGGGATATGGCTACACCTTC.

The rearrangement uses TRBV6-2 or TRBV6-3 and TRBJ1-5; tentative D call: TRBD1 (6 bases). Germline CDR1 and CDR2: MNHEY and SVGEGT. The CDR3 contains 13 residues. V lost 6 bases and J 4 bases, leaving 10 bases between the germline ends. CDR3 sequence (DNA): TGTGCCAGCAGCCCACAGGGAAATCAGCCCCAGCATTTT. Its protein is CASSPQGNQPQHF.

This clone was found a few times. The J gene is TRBJ1-5, the V gene TRBV19; maybe TRBD1 (6 bases). V lost 7 bases to trimming and J lost 4 bases, with 20 bases between them. This CDR3 has 16 residues. Per germline, CDR1 LNHDA and CDR2 SQIVND (reference sequence). The CDR3 DNA reads TGTGCCAGTACCAACACGGACGGGACATTTAATCAGCCCCAGCATTTT. Its protein product is CASTNTDGTFNQPQHF.

J is TRBJ2-7 and V is TRBV6-4; 7 nucleotides agree with TRBD1. The CDR3 length is 17 residues. J gave up 0 bases and V 6 bases, and 14 bases lay outside the gene matches. Germline-derived CDR1 and CDR2 are MRHNA and SNTAGT. CDR3 sequence: CASRLLRQGSSSYEQYF. In DNA form, the CDR3 reads TGTGCCAGCAGGCTTTTGCGACAGGGCTCTTCCTCCTACGAGCAGTACTTC.

This chain joins TRBV10-1 and TRBJ2-4, with D tentatively TRBD1 (5 bases). Trimming took 5 bases from V and 0 from J, leaving 11 bases between them. Germline V CDR1 and CDR2: WNHNN, SYGVQD (reference sequence). The CDR3 sequence is 15 residues long. CDR3 sequence reads: CASSWQGLAKNIQYF. In nucleotides, the CDR3 is TGCGCCAGCAGTTGGCAGGGATTAGCCAAAAACATTCAGTACTTC.

This clone was counted between two and nine times. The V gene is TRBV2, the J gene TRBJ2-2, with 8 bases matching TRBD1. CDR3 length equals 15 residues. The trim removed 8 bases at V and 5 bases at J, leaving 10 bases unmatched. The germline V gene encodes CDR1 SNHLY and CDR2 FYNNEI. CDR3 DNA sequence: TGTGCCAGCTTCCCCGGGACAGGCAGAACCGGGGAGCTGTTTTTT. Its protein is CASFPGTGRTGELFF.

This rearrangement joins TRBV6-2 or TRBV6-3 to TRBJ2-7; TRBD2 agrees at 12 bases. The V gene end was trimmed by 6 bases and the J gene end by 4 bases; junction bases not matched to a gene: 13. The CDR3 runs to 17 residues. In germline, CDR1 is MNHEY, CDR2 SVGEGT. CDR3: CASSHIRTSGIEYEQYF. The DNA for the CDR3 is TGTGCCAGCAGCCATATAAGGACTAGCGGGATAGAGTACGAGCAGTACTTC.

The chain links TRBV5-1 to TRBJ2-3, with 12 bases identical to TRBD2. The CDR3 has 16 amino acids. Germline CDR1 is SGHRS and CDR2 is YFSETQ. The J segment lost 3 bases and the V segment lost 2 bases, leaving 4 bases of the junction unmatched. The CDR3 coding sequence is TGCGCCAGCAGCTTCCCTAGCGGGGGGGGTACAGATACGCAGTATTTT. Translation gives CASSFPSGGGTDTQYF.

The chain has TRBV28 and TRBJ2-7, with 8 positions matching TRBD2. There are 18 residues in the CDR3. V was clipped by 4 bases and J by 0 bases; unmatched bases: 14. Per germline, CDR1 MDHEN and CDR2 SYDVKM. CDR3 residues: CASSSLGRGERSSYEQYF. In DNA, the CDR3 is TGTGCCAGCAGTTCCCTAGGGCGGGGGGAACGAAGCTCCTACGAGCAGTACTTC.

This chain joins TRBV19 and TRBJ2-1; 9 bases align to TRBD2. The CDR3 length is 15 residues. The V gene end was trimmed by 4 bases and the J gene end by 4 bases; junction bases not matched to a gene: 5. Germline V gives CDR1 LNHDA, CDR2 SQIVND (reference sequence). CDR3 coding DNA: TGTGCCAGTAGTACCGGGACTAGCAGGTACAATGAGCAGTTCTTC. It is translated as CASSTGTSRYNEQFF.

This clone has just a few counts. The rearrangement uses TRBV2 and TRBJ1-2; D may be TRBD1 (5 bases). This CDR3 has 13 residues. From germline, CDR1 is SNHLY and CDR2 FYNNEI. V was cut by 4 bases and J by 10 bases, with 16 bases left in between. CDR3 region: CASSVDMTVPYTF. CDR3 in DNA: TGTGCCAGCAGTGTAGACATGACAGTACCCTACACCTTC.

The chain carries TRBV6-5 and TRBJ2-1; D perhaps matches TRBD2 (6 bases). V lost 7 bases, J lost 3 bases, and 10 bases lay in between. CDR3 length: 13 amino acids. Germline loops: CDR1 MNHEY, CDR2 SVGAGI. DNA for the CDR3: TGTGCCAGCAAAGGACTACTCTACAATGAGCAGTTCTTC. This translates into CASKGLLYNEQFF.

The V gene is TRBV7-9, the J gene TRBJ2-3; D remains ambiguous. This CDR3 region has 12 residues. Germline CDR1 reads SEHNR; CDR2 reads FQNEAQ (reference sequence). V lost 3 bases, J lost 5 bases, and 6 bases lay in between. The chain's CDR3 is CASSFPLDTQYF. The CDR3 DNA reads TGTGCCAGCAGCTTCCCTTTAGATACGCAGTATTTT.

V is TRBV10-3 and J is TRBJ2-7, with a tentative D call TRBD2 (7 bases). V was trimmed by 11 bases and J by 4 bases, leaving 15 bases between them. Germline V gene data show CDR1 as ENHRY and CDR2 as SYGVKD. The CDR3 runs 12 residues. The CDR3 reads CAAGGGAYEQYF. The CDR3 DNA reads as TGTGCCGCCGGCGGGGGCGCGTACGAGCAGTACTTC.

V is TRBV9 and J is TRBJ2-3, with D maybe TRBD2 (6 bases). CDR3 length: 16 amino acids. V lost 0 bases and J 2 bases, leaving 13 bases between the germline ends. Per the germline V gene, CDR1 is SGDLS and CDR2 is YYNGEE. The chain's CDR3 is CASSVDGAGDTDTQYF. The DNA for the CDR3 is TGTGCCAGCAGCGTAGACGGAGCGGGTGACACAGATACGCAGTATTTT.